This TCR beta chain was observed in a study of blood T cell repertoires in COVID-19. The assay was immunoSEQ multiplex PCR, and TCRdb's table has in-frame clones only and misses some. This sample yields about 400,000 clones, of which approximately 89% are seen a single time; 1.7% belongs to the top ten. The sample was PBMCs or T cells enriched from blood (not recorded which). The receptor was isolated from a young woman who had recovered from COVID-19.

The CDR3 sequence: CASSPADSGNTIYF. DNA of the CDR3: TGTGCCAGCAGCCCGGCGGACAGTGGAAACACCATATATTTT. The chain carries TRBV3-1 (or the pseudogene TRBV3-2) and TRBJ1-3; D possibly corresponds to TRBD1 (6 bases). CDR1 LGHDT and CDR2 YNNKEL come from the germline V gene (reference sequence). The CDR3 spans 14 residues. V lost 4 bases to trimming and J lost 3 bases, with 10 bases between them.